Detailed here is one T cell receptor (beta chain). Its target is unknown. This entry comes from a study of human T cells and chemical hapten exposure. TCRdb reanalysed the RACE reads using MiXCR and keeps one entry per CDR3 protein. Of more than 50,000 distinct CDR3 sequences listed, approximately 6.7% are singletons. Findings and limits, study-wide: It was expanded TCRs that formed significantly more large CDR3 similarity clusters than controls did.

Time point described: pre-sensitization, week 0. Regarding treatment: therapeutic diphenylcyclopropenone sensitization with weekly scalp DPC. The sequencing here drew on whole blood, taken in connection with sensitization to the hapten diphenylcyclopropenone (DPC). The source is a woman in her twenties or thirties with alopecia areata. Some clones in this sample may be carry-over from other donors' samples.

CDR3 sequence: CASSFLENQPQHF. The CDR3 DNA reads TGTGCCAGCAGTTTTCTGGAGAATCAGCCCCAGCATTTT. The chain links TRBV12-3 or TRBV12-4 to TRBJ1-5; D is unresolved. Between the trimmed V and J ends, which lost 3 bases and 4 bases, there was a span of 7 bases. This CDR3 comprises 13 residues.